This entry is about one T cell receptor beta chain. Its specific antigen is unknown. No base qualities exist here, and no much larger clone lies one base off it. These data belong to a study of shared clonotypes between healthy human individuals (dated by TCRdb to 2020 to 2022). Describing the broader study: A couple of women and a few men aged 18 to 49 years were included in the cohort. The study deeply sequenced blood TCR repertoires of five healthy adults to estimate repertoire size and the extent of clonotype sharing between individuals. Leukapheresis yielded between about 0.85 and 9.5 billion PBMCs per donor. To increase sequencing depth and limit assay-specific biases, TCR repertoire library preparation and sequencing were carried out by different laboratories using diverse techniques. Per donor, three plates each were used for CD4 naive and CD4 memory, two for CD8 naive, and one for CD8 memory.

Using the deep immunoSEQ assay, TCR CDR3 regions were amplified from genomic DNA by multiplex PCR. Extracted genomic DNA from each cell subset was spread evenly across all wells of several immunoSEQ 96-well plates, with each plate serving as a replicate. For sorted subsets, each replicate PCR was loaded with roughly 190 ng genomic DNA, equivalent to some 27,000 T cell genomes. The purified libraries were quantified using a Qubit 3.0 fluorometer, sized with a Bioanalyzer 2100, and then quantified again using the KAPA Library Quantification kit. A separate single-read 150-cycle Illumina NextSeq 550 flow cell was used to sequence each immunoSEQ 96-well plate. The paper's processing steps were these. Because only junctional sequences without quality scores were contained in the immunoSEQ output, filtering matching that applied to full-length reads could not be performed. Sequences were annotated with PyIR, a Python wrapper for IgBLAST v1.9, using IMGT germline references to assign V/J genes and CDR3. Reads were removed for weak V/J assignments (E-value above 1e-6), missing CDR3, stop codons, out-of-frame junctions, or ambiguous translated residues. V3J clonotypes were defined as sequences sharing an identical inferred V gene, J gene, and CDR3 amino acid sequence. Percentage overlap between repertoires was computed as shared unique clonotypes divided by the size of the smaller repertoire. Three approaches were used to assess repertoire richness: RTK rarefaction, the Chao1 estimator, and Recon v2.1 estimates of unobserved clonotypes. Generation probabilities for all TCRbeta clonotypes obtained by the gDNA method from several donors were computed using OLGA. This immuneACCESS table, as held by TCRdb, lists in-frame sequences with V and J called but not all clones. Of the missing ones, under half trace to an unresolved V gene in checked studies; the others have no known cause. V and J calls and clone size are those listed in that table; D and trimming were worked out from the DNA. This sample holds about 2.4 million clones; 90% to 95% were observed only once. Clones ranked in the top ten supply approximately 0.36% of the sample.

Cut back by 2 bases and 2 bases, the V and J ends lie 10 bases apart. Counted from cysteine to phenylalanine, this CDR3 has 16 amino acids. Only the CDR3 portion is preserved as DNA: 48 bases, with reading frame beginning at the first base. Looking up the germline V gene yields CDR1 SGHTA and CDR2 FQGNSA. The donors were healthy, HIV-negative adults who had no recently reported acute infections or vaccinations. Every donor was a Caucasian adult residing in Nashville, Tennessee, USA. CD4+ T cells were enriched by magnetic negative selection; naive cells were then positively selected on CD45RA, and the negative fraction formed the memory subset. After blood collection by leukapheresis, PBMCs were isolated using Ficoll-Histopaque density gradient centrifugation and then cryopreserved in the vapor phase of liquid nitrogen. Analytical flow cytometry was used to check the purity and quantity of each magnetically sorted T cell population. Each sorted fraction had its genomic DNA isolated and then quantified by UV absorbance on a Nanodrop 2000c.

Overall study outcomes, separate from this receptor: Rarefaction of sorted-subset datasets indicated incomplete sequencing despite the large sequencing depth. Estimated clonotype richness was generally larger for naive than for memory subsets. Clonotypes shared by all four sorted-subset donors showed higher generation probabilities than non-shared clonotypes. Based on pairwise subsampling, the degree of clonotype sharing among donors was expected to be affected by sequencing depth. The small number of donors limited the genetic and exposure-history diversity represented. Sampling was limited to blood, and TCR repertoires in tissue likely differ from TCR repertoires in blood. Sharing across four donors was observed for approximately 5% of naive CD4, over 3% of naive CD8, about 2.5% of memory CD4, and about 0.4% of memory CD8 clonotypes.

The specimen was naive CD4+ T cells from PBMCs. The cell subset or site label corresponds to: CD45RA+ positively selected. This receptor was identified in a man younger than 35 in good health. Some clones in this sample may be carry-over from other donors' samples. The chain joins TRBV7-2 to TRBJ2-6; the D gene is not confidently resolved. In nucleotides, the sequence is TGTGCCAGCAGCTTATACTCGGGCCCTGGGGCCAACGTCCTGACTTTC. This encodes CASSLYSGPGANVLTF.